The present entry profiles one T cell receptor beta chain with its context. No antigen is known for it. This CDR3 contains 18 residues. Germline CDR1 MNHEY, CDR2 SMNVEV (reference sequence). V lost 5 bases and J lost 1, with 18 bases in between. TCRdb itself ran the 5' RACE reads through MiXCR, one entry per CDR3 protein. The sample includes 750,000 to 850,000 distinct CDR3 sequences, 12% of them seen just once. These data originate in a study of CD8 T cells in ankylosing spondylitis. Overall study findings and caveats: A motif in TCR beta, a set of 8 or 9 highly homologous variants, appeared characteristic of ankylosing spondylitis blood.

The TCR originated in a male donor with ankylosing spondylitis. Input material: blood, either unsorted or a sorted T cell fraction (not recorded which). The J gene is TRBJ2-6, the V gene TRBV27, with D tentatively TRBD1 (5 bases). The CDR3 region has the DNA TGTGCCAGCAGTCCTAGGACACATCGCGCGTCTGGGGCCAACGTCCTGACTTTC. Translated, it gives CASSPRTHRASGANVLTF.